Listed below are T cell receptor beta chains from one sample, sequenced in a study of regulatory T cells in long-lasting Graves disease. A single record per CDR3 protein comes from TCRdb applying MiXCR to the multiplex PCR reads. Here the sample spans roughly 500,000 distinct CDR3 sequences, about 13% being singletons. The data were also submitted as part of a second study, on T cells in Graves' hyperthyroidism and ophthalmopathy.

The specimen was peripheral blood mononuclear cells (PBMCs), collected at new diagnosis, from a patient treated with antithyroid drugs. These receptors were collected from a man younger than 40 with Graves disease. Each CDR3 is given with its conserved first and last residue. A D gene is named only where the DNA matches it firmly. Clone size is given for some rows only: seen once, a few or many times, or a class if the clone is expanded.

many	TRBV28	TRBJ2-4	TRBD1	CASSSATGRNIQYF	TGTGCCAGCAGTTCGGCGACAGGGCGAAACATTCAGTACTTC
many	TRBV29-1	TRBJ2-2	-	CSASLTVSTGELFF	TGCAGCGCTTCACTGACCGTTTCCACCGGGGAGCTGTTTTTT
many	TRBV7-8	TRBJ2-1	-	CASSPPGVGGHPFF	TGTGCCAGCAGTCCACCCGGGGTAGGGGGACATCCGTTCTTC
-	TRBV24-1	TRBJ1-4	TRBD1	CATSDPGTGPPGEKLFF	TGTGCCACCAGTGACCCCGGGACAGGGCCACCAGGTGAAAAACTGTTTTTT
few	TRBV3-1	TRBJ2-7	-	CASSQDTLSAAEQYF	TGTGCCAGCAGCCAAGACACTCTCTCAGCGGCTGAGCAGTACTTC
many	TRBV6-2/TRBV6-3	TRBJ2-7	-	CASSSYIEQYF	TGTGCCAGCAGTTCCTATATCGAGCAGTACTTC
many	TRBV6-5	TRBJ1-2	-	CASSLTTVTSFYGYTF	TGTGCCAGCAGTTTGACGACAGTAACAAGCTTCTATGGCTACACCTTC
many	TRBV20-1	TRBJ2-7	TRBD1	CSAPKTGTGANEQYF	TGCAGTGCTCCTAAAACCGGGACAGGGGCGAATGAGCAGTACTTC
few	TRBV6-1	TRBJ2-7	-	CASRPHPYEQYF	TGTGCCAGCAGACCTCACCCCTACGAGCAGTACTTC
few	TRBV15	TRBJ2-1	-	CATKDYNEQFF	TGTGCCACCAAGGACTACAATGAGCAGTTCTTC
many	TRBV9	TRBJ2-5	TRBD2	CASSVEGGSWETQYF	TGTGCCAGCAGCGTAGAGGGCGGGAGTTGGGAGACCCAGTACTTC
few	TRBV24-1	TRBJ2-3	-	CATSEGASDTQYF	TGTGCCACCAGTGAGGGGGCTAGCGATACGCAGTATTTT
-	TRBV2	TRBJ1-5	-	CASSVEFSNQPQHF	TGTGCCAGCAGTGTAGAGTTTAGCAATCAGCCCCAGCATTTT
few	TRBV3-1	TRBJ2-5	TRBD2	CASSQEELAGGETQYF	TGTGCCAGCAGCCAAGAGGAACTAGCGGGAGGGGAGACCCAGTACTTC
-	TRBV3-1	TRBJ2-2	-	CASSQDVGTGELFF	TGTGCCAGCAGCCAAGATGTGGGTACCGGGGAGCTGTTTTTT
many	TRBV7-9	TRBJ2-7	-	CASTGGAGEQYF	TGTGCCAGCACCGGGGGTGCGGGAGAGCAGTACTTC
many	TRBV20-1	TRBJ2-1	TRBD2	CSAGDQTSSYNEQFF	TGCAGTGCTGGGGACCAGACTAGCTCATACAATGAGCAGTTCTTC
many	TRBV6-1	TRBJ2-1	-	CASSAAEQFF	TGTGCCAGCAGTGCGGCAGAGCAGTTCTTC
many	TRBV10-3	TRBJ1-1	-	CAISESSFRAAEAFF	TGTGCCATCAGTGAGTCGAGCTTTCGGGCGGCTGAAGCTTTCTTT
few	TRBV7-2	TRBJ2-3	TRBD2	CASSLETSGRPDTQYF	TGTGCCAGCAGCTTAGAAACTAGCGGGAGACCAGATACGCAGTATTTT
many	TRBV12-3/TRBV12-4	TRBJ2-1	TRBD2	CASSSPLGTSGRGANNEQFF	TGTGCCAGCAGTTCGCCCCTGGGGACTAGCGGGAGAGGGGCAAACAATGAGCAGTTCTTC
many	TRBV20-1	TRBJ2-1	-	CSARDRGWGLNNEQFF	TGCAGTGCTAGAGATCGGGGGTGGGGACTGAACAATGAGCAGTTCTTC
few	TRBV3-1	TRBJ1-5	TRBD1	CASSAMTGGNQPQHF	TGTGCCAGCAGCGCAATGACAGGGGGCAATCAGCCCCAGCATTTT
many	TRBV4-1	TRBJ1-1	TRBD1	CASSQVGTGVGTEAFF	TGCGCCAGCAGCCAAGTGGGGACAGGGGTGGGCACTGAAGCTTTCTTT
many	TRBV28	TRBJ1-3	-	CASSQGTLGNTIYF	TGTGCCAGCAGCCAAGGGACCCTCGGAAACACCATATATTTT
-	TRBV4-1	TRBJ1-4	-	CASSQVVGGVEKLFF	TGCGCCAGCAGCCAAGTGGTGGGGGGCGTTGAAAAACTGTTTTTT
-	TRBV25-1	TRBJ2-3	-	CASSESHSNGTDTQYF	TGTGCCAGCAGTGAATCCCACTCGAACGGCACAGATACGCAGTATTTT
many	TRBV30	TRBJ1-5	-	CAWSSQGAGGQPQHF	TGTGCCTGGAGTTCGCAGGGCGCGGGGGGTCAGCCCCAGCATTTT
many	TRBV7-9	TRBJ2-5	TRBD2	CASSRGLGQETQYF	TGTGCCAGCAGCCGAGGACTAGGACAAGAGACCCAGTACTTC
-	TRBV19	TRBJ2-2	-	CASSTLPPFGQPTGELFF	TGTGCCAGTAGTACTCTCCCCCCGTTTGGGCAGCCCACCGGGGAGCTGTTTTTT
many	TRBV7-2	TRBJ1-2	TRBD1	CASRLTGNYGYTF	TGTGCCAGCCGACTGACAGGGAACTATGGCTACACCTTC
-	TRBV18	TRBJ2-1	TRBD2	CASSPPGLALSNEQFF	TGTGCCAGCTCACCACCGGGACTAGCTCTGAGCAATGAGCAGTTCTTC
many	TRBV29-1	TRBJ2-3	-	CSTGPRDTQYF	TGCAGCACGGGCCCGAGGGATACGCAGTATTTT
few	TRBV6-2/TRBV6-3	TRBJ1-2	-	CASIQASGGYTF	TGTGCCAGCATCCAGGCTAGTGGTGGCTACACCTTC
few	TRBV7-2	TRBJ1-4	-	CASSWGGSNKKLFF	TGTGCCAGCAGCTGGGGAGGGAGTAATAAAAAACTGTTTTTT
many	TRBV20-1	TRBJ2-7	-	CSARPRARGEQYF	TGCAGTGCTAGACCCCGCGCGAGAGGCGAGCAGTACTTC
many	TRBV25-1	TRBJ2-1	TRBD1	CASSGQGNEQFF	TGTGCCAGCAGTGGACAGGGGAATGAGCAGTTCTTC
many	TRBV20-1	TRBJ2-7	TRBD1	CSARGTAKTYEQYF	TGCAGTGCTAGGGGGACAGCGAAGACCTACGAGCAGTACTTC
many	TRBV24-1	TRBJ2-3	TRBD2	CATSVRGLARDTQYF	TGTGCCACCAGTGTCAGGGGACTAGCGAGGGATACGCAGTATTTT
many	TRBV12-3/TRBV12-4	TRBJ1-5	-	CASSLTIADQPQHF	TGTGCCAGCAGTTTAACTATAGCTGACCAGCCCCAGCATTTT
many	TRBV7-8	TRBJ1-6	TRBD1	CASSLPNRGSNSPLHF	TGTGCCAGCAGCTTACCGAACAGGGGAAGTAATTCACCCCTCCACTTT
many	TRBV12-3/TRBV12-4	TRBJ1-1	-	CASGGDRKNTEAFF	TGTGCCAGCGGGGGTGACCGGAAGAACACTGAAGCTTTCTTT
-	TRBV7-9	TRBJ1-2	-	CASSSRNNYGYTF	TGTGCCAGCAGCTCACGGAATAACTATGGCTACACCTTC
few	TRBV6-5	TRBJ2-1	TRBD2	CASSYSRVAGGYNEQFF	TGTGCCAGCAGTTACTCGAGGGTCGCGGGAGGGTACAATGAGCAGTTCTTC
few	TRBV18	TRBJ2-7	-	CASSPPSTYEQYF	TGTGCCAGCTCACCACCCTCAACCTACGAGCAGTACTTC
many	TRBV12-5	TRBJ2-7	-	CASGGVSEQYF	TGTGCTAGTGGTGGGGTTTCCGAGCAGTACTTC
many	TRBV11-2	TRBJ2-7	TRBD2	CASSLVLAAYEQYF	TGTGCCAGCAGCTTAGTCCTAGCGGCCTACGAGCAGTACTTC
-	TRBV5-4	TRBJ1-1	-	CASTSRTSNTEAFF	TGTGCCAGCACCTCGAGGACCTCGAACACTGAAGCTTTCTTT
-	TRBV19	TRBJ1-1	-	CASNPPGSTEAFF	TGTGCCAGTAACCCTCCAGGGTCTACTGAAGCTTTCTTT
-	TRBV3-1	TRBJ2-7	-	CASSQGSQSGQYF	TGTGCCAGCAGCCAAGGATCACAGTCCGGGCAGTACTTC
many	TRBV15	TRBJ2-1	-	CATSRDSYMGDEQFF	TGTGCCACCAGCAGAGATAGTTATATGGGGGATGAGCAGTTCTTC
many	TRBV28	TRBJ1-5	-	CASSKLTGRNQPQHF	TGTGCCAGCAGTAAATTGACAGGACGGAATCAGCCCCAGCATTTT
many	TRBV10-3	TRBJ2-7	TRBD1	CATRQGYYEQYF	TGTGCCACCAGACAGGGGTACTACGAGCAGTACTTC
few	TRBV19	TRBJ2-7	-	CASSTPGDAYEQYF	TGTGCCAGTAGTACCCCGGGTGACGCCTACGAGCAGTACTTC
many	TRBV2	TRBJ1-2	-	CASHAANYGYTF	TGTGCCAGCCACGCAGCTAACTATGGCTACACCTTC
many	TRBV12-3/TRBV12-4	TRBJ2-5	-	CASSFPGGVTGETQYF	TGTGCCAGCAGTTTTCCCGGAGGGGTTACCGGAGAGACCCAGTACTTC
many	TRBV30	TRBJ2-2	-	CAWSVDGGQGELFF	TGTGCCTGGAGTGTAGATGGGGGTCAGGGGGAGCTGTTTTTT
-	TRBV5-6	TRBJ2-5	TRBD1	CASYTGGETQYF	TGTGCCAGCTACACAGGGGGCGAGACCCAGTACTTC
-	TRBV10-3	TRBJ1-6	-	CAISESRGADNSPLHF	TGTGCCATCAGTGAGTCGAGGGGGGCAGATAATTCACCCCTCCACTTT
-	TRBV28	TRBJ2-1	TRBD2	CASRRTSGNLAEQFF	TGTGCCAGCAGGCGGACTAGCGGGAACCTGGCTGAGCAGTTCTTC